The 6 T cell receptor beta chains reported below all come from one sample, sequenced in a study of blood T cells in healthy people across ages. Then a second PCR, running roughly 7 to 11 cycles, was carried out with a sample-barcoded 5' primer and a J-beta primer mix. Using its own MiXCR run on the 5' RACE reads, TCRdb lists one record per CDR3 protein. The table includes hundreds of thousands of distinct CDR3 sequences, about 25% detected once. This sample was shared with a second study, whose subject was T cells of mothers and their children.

The sequenced sample consisted of blood. These receptors were collected from a boy aged 10-17 years in good health.

A few counts support this clonotype. The genes are TRBV15 and TRBJ2-1; 9 bases align to TRBD2. The J segment lost 0 bases and the V segment lost 5 bases, leaving 5 bases of the junction unmatched. Looked up from germline, CDR1 is LNHNV and CDR2 is YYDKDF (reference sequence). There are 16 residues in the CDR3. CDR3 in DNA: TGTGCCACCAGCGGTTATAGCGGGAGCTCCTACAATGAGCAGTTCTTC. Translating gives CATSGYSGSSYNEQFF.

The CDR3 sequence: CASSLTTSGRTEQYF. The DNA of the CDR3 is TGTGCCAGCAGCCTCACGACTAGCGGGAGAACCGAGCAGTACTTC. V gene TRBV28 combines with J gene TRBJ2-7, with 12 bases identical to TRBD2. V dropped 6 bases and J dropped 6; count of bases not matched to a gene: 9. CDR3 size: 15 residues. CDR1 and CDR2 (germline): MDHEN, SYDVKM.

This clonotype was seen more than once but under ten times. The chain combines TRBV20-1 with TRBJ2-7; the D gene is possibly TRBD2 (7 bases). This CDR3 is 16 amino acids long. The germline CDR1 and CDR2 sequences are DFQATT and SNEGSKA (reference sequence). The germline V and J ends were trimmed by 3 bases and 3 bases, with 21 bases remaining between them. DNA for the CDR3: TGCAGTGCTAGGGGAGGGGGTAGGGCTTGGAACTACGAGCAGTACTTC. Protein product: CSARGGGRAWNYEQYF.

V gene TRBV7-2 combines with J gene TRBJ1-6; the D is unclear. This CDR3 contains 12 residues. CDR1 and CDR2 (germline): SGHTA, FQGNSA. Trimming removed 4 bases at V and 16 bases at J, with 14 bases between. In DNA form, the CDR3 reads TGTGCCAGCAGCTCGCCAGCGCTTGGGCTCCACTTT. As protein: CASSSPALGLHF.

The chain couples TRBV4-3 to TRBJ1-5; a weak D match, TRBD1 (5 bases). The CDR3 runs 17 residues. The germline V and J ends were trimmed by 1 base and 4 bases, with 17 bases remaining between them. Looked up from germline, CDR1 is LGHNA and CDR2 is YSLEER. The CDR3 loop reads CASSQAVVEGRNQPQHF. CDR3 DNA: TGCGCCAGCAGCCAAGCGGTTGTTGAGGGACGGAATCAGCCCCAGCATTTT.

This clonotype has just a few counts. The J gene is TRBJ2-3, the V gene TRBV28, with D perhaps TRBD1 (5 bases). Germline values: CDR1 MDHEN, CDR2 SYDVKM. V was pared by 7 bases and J by 2 bases, with 13 bases between. The CDR3 length is 14 residues. The CDR3 bases are TGTGCCAGCAAACCGACAGACACCACAGATACGCAGTATTTT. It codes for CASKPTDTTDTQYF.